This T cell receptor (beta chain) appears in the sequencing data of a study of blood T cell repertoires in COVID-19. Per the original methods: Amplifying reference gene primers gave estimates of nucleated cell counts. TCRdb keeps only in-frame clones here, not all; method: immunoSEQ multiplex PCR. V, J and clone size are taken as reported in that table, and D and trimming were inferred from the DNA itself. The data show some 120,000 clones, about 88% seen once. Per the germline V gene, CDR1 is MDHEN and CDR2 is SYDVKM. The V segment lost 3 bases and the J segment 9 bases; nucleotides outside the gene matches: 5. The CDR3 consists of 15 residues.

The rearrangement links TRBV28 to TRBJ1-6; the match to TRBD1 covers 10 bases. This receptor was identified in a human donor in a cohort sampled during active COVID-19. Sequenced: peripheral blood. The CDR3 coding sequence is TGTGCCAGCAGTTTGGCCGACAGGGGGCGTTCACCCCTCCACTTT. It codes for CASSLADRGRSPLHF.